This T cell receptor beta chain was retrieved from a study of molecular identifiers for immune sequencing clone quantification. General study results and limits: Effector cells kept over 98% of their molecules in clones above 20 RNA copies, while naive cells kept under 1% there. Jurkat TCR RNA that was spiked in from one cell was reportedly detectable among some 970,000 naive cells.

Germline assignment: CDR1 SGHTA and CDR2 FQGNSA. The CDR3 totals 14 residues. Trimming shortened V by 5 bases and J by 4 bases, and 14 bases separated the two germline ends. Points on this clonotype: What it binds is unknown. This may be a read error, as it is one base from a much larger clone.

The sorting of naive CD8 T cells used the CD8+CD4-CCR7+CD45RA+ phenotype. Both previously described methods and listed TCR primers were employed to make bulk TCR libraries. A single record per CDR3 protein comes from TCRdb applying MiXCR to the PCR reads. The repertoire has hundreds of thousands of distinct CDR3 sequences, roughly 24% of them found once; the top ten carry around 0.7%. The TCR originated in a human donor in good health. Some libraries in this study had Jurkat cell RNA spiked in. The sample was naive CD8+ T cells from blood, with Jurkat cell RNA spiked in. As to subset: FACS-sorted CD8+CD4-CCR7+CD45RA+ naive T cells. The chain is built from TRBV7-2 and TRBJ1-1; D remains unclear. CDR3 nucleotide sequence: TGTGCCAGCAGCCCATGGGTCCGAGGCACTGAAGCTTTCTTT. Its translation is CASSPWVRGTEAFF.